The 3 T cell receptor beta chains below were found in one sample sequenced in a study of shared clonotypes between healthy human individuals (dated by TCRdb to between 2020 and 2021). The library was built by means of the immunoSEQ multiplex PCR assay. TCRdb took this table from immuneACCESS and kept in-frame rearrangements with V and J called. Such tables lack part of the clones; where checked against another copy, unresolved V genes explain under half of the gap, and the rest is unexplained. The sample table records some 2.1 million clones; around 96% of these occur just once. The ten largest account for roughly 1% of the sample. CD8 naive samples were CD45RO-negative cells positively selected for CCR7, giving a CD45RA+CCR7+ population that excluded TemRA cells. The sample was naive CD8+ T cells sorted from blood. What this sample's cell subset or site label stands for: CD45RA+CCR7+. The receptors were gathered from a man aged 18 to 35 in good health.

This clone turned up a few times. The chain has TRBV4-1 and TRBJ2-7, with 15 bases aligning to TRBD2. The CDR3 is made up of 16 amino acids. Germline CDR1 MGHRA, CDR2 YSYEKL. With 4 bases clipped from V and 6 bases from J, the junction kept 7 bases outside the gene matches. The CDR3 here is CASSLLGLAGGGEQYF. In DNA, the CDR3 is TGCGCCAGCAGCCTCCTCGGACTAGCGGGAGGGGGCGAGCAGTACTTC.

For the CDR3, the DNA is TGCGCCATCTTCAGGTCTAGCGGGAGGGGGGAGACCCAGTACTTC. Translating it yields CAIFRSSGRGETQYF. This chain uses TRBV5-1 with TRBJ2-5, with 12 bases that match TRBD2. Germline lookup yields CDR1 SGHRS and CDR2 YFSETQ. V dropped 9 bases and J dropped 5; count of bases not matched to a gene: 11. The CDR3 length is 15 residues.

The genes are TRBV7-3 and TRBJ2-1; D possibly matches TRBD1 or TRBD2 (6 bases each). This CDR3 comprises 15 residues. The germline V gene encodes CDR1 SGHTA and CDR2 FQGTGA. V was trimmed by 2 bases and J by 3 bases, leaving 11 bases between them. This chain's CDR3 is CASSLAGGLYNEQFF. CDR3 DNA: TGTGCCAGCAGCTTAGCCGGGGGCCTCTACAATGAGCAGTTCTTC.